This TCR beta chain stems from a study of cytomegalovirus exposure and HLA in healthy donors. Researchers ran the PCR with 60 Vbeta and 13 Jbeta primers. Assay used: immunoSEQ multiplex PCR; TCRdb lists only in-frame clones, some missing. This sample yields about 140,000 clones, of which around four fifths are seen a single time; over 2.5% belongs to the top ten. The study's findings and limits: Whilst most TCR sequences proved rare, a subset of public TCRs occurred across many donors. High specificity and sensitivity for cytomegalovirus status were reported for the classifier. Indistinguishable V segments, including TRBV6-2 and TRBV6-3, were excluded. Later analysis demonstrated an association between a missense DCLRE1C variant and TCR beta V- and J-gene trimming.

Remarks on this clone: Its antigen is still unknown.

J was trimmed by 4 bases and V by 6 bases; bases with no gene match: 9. Germline CDR1 MDHEN, CDR2 SYDVKM. The CDR3 is made up of 15 amino acids. What was sequenced was PBMCs. This TCR was recovered from a female donor in good health and CMV-seronegative. The chain employs TRBV28 and TRBJ2-1; TRBD2 aligns across 7 bases. CDR3 bases: TGTGCCAGCAGCCCCCGACTAGCAGTATACAATGAGCAGTTCTTC. Translated: CASSPRLAVYNEQFF.